Each of the 17 T cell receptor beta chains below was sequenced from the same sample in a study of T-cell reconstitution after alpha-beta-depleted transplantation in children. TCRbeta library construction was performed incorporating unique molecular identifiers. TCRdb passed the PCR reads through MiXCR, listing each CDR3 protein once. This sample has around 450,000 distinct CDR3 sequences, with 43% found just once. The sample consisted of PBMCs, taken before TCRalphabeta/CD19-depleted stem cell transplant. Source of these receptors: a girl aged 2 to 10 with aplastic anemia, due to receive a stem cell transplant.

V usage is TRBV4-1 and J usage is TRBJ2-7; D call uncertain. The CDR3 contains 14 residues. V was clipped by 7 bases and J by 0 bases, with 13 bases between them. Germline V lookup: CDR1 MGHRA, CDR2 YSYEKL. CDR3 bases: TGCGCCAGCAACGTAGGGCTGGGCTCCTACGAGCAGTACTTC. Its translation is CASNVGLGSYEQYF.

V and J are TRBV3-1 and TRBJ2-7; D perhaps matches TRBD1 (5 bases). Trimming shortened V by 3 bases and J by 3 bases, and 9 bases separated the two germline ends. From germline, CDR1 is LGHDT and CDR2 YNNKEL (reference sequence). The CDR3 sequence is 13 residues long. The CDR3 sequence: CASSQGLFYEQYF. CDR3 bases: TGTGCCAGCAGCCAGGGGCTCTTCTACGAGCAGTACTTC.

The chain combines TRBV11-1 with TRBJ1-2; tentatively, D is TRBD1 (5 bases). The germline CDR1 and CDR2 sequences are SGHAT and FQDESV (reference sequence). The CDR3 is 16 residues long. The germline V and J ends were trimmed by 5 bases and 6 bases, with 22 bases remaining between them. In DNA form, the CDR3 reads TGTGCCAGCAGCCCGAGGACGTTGGGGGTGGAGAATGGCTACACCTTC. Amino acids: CASSPRTLGVENGYTF.

This clonotype came up many times. The chain combines TRBV15 with TRBJ1-1; TRBD1 aligns across 12 bases. The trim removed 0 bases at V and 2 bases at J, leaving 4 bases unmatched. This CDR3 region has 17 residues. Germline-derived CDR1 and CDR2 are LNHNV and YYDKDF (reference sequence). CDR3 loop: CATSRDGTGGINTEAFF. The CDR3 coding sequence is TGTGCCACCAGCAGAGACGGGACAGGGGGCATCAACACTGAAGCTTTCTTT.

V is TRBV5-1 and J is TRBJ2-7; 7 bases align to TRBD2. Germline V gene data show CDR1 as SGHRS and CDR2 as YFSETQ. CDR3 size: 14 residues. V shed 2 bases, J shed 2 bases, and the junction held 4 bases outside the gene matches. The CDR3 DNA reads as TGCGCCAGCAGCTTCGCGGGGGAAGCCTACGAGCAGTACTTC. Translated, it gives CASSFAGEAYEQYF.

This sequence joins TRBV7-9 and TRBJ2-1, with D maybe TRBD2 (5 bases). Germline-derived CDR1 and CDR2 are SEHNR and FQNEAQ (reference sequence). The CDR3 contains 11 residues. Between the trimmed V and J ends, which lost 11 bases and 0 bases, there was a span of 5 bases. This chain's CDR3 is CAGGSYNEQFF. CDR3 DNA: TGTGCCGGAGGCTCCTACAATGAGCAGTTCTTC.

The chain combines TRBV7-2 with TRBJ2-1; TRBD2 is a possible D gene (6 bases). CDR3 size: 15 residues. Germline loops: CDR1 SGHTA, CDR2 FQGNSA. Trimming took 5 bases from V and 5 from J, leaving 16 bases between them. Written as DNA, the CDR3 is TGTGCCAGCAGCGATGGACTACTCGTTAACAATGAGCAGTTCTTC. It translates to CASSDGLLVNNEQFF.

Remarks on this clonotype: The junction and the germline gene differ at one end; a read error may be behind it. The V call is TRBV6-2 or TRBV6-3, the J call TRBJ2-2, with TRBD2 matching 8 bases. Germline lookup yields CDR1 MNHEY and CDR2 SVGEGT. This CDR3 is built from 16 residues. The CDR3 sequence: CASSYRLAGNTGEPFF. The DNA for the CDR3 is TGTGCCAGCAGTTACAGGCTAGCGGGCAACACCGGGGAGCCGTTTTTT.

The chain carries TRBV20-1 and TRBJ1-5; no clear D gene. Trimming shortened V by 0 bases and J by 3 bases, and 9 bases separated the two germline ends. This CDR3 is 14 amino acids long. Germline-derived CDR1 and CDR2 are DFQATT and SNEGSKA (reference sequence). Here the CDR3 DNA reads TGCAGTGCTAGAGAGGTTGGGTACAATCAGCCCCAGCATTTT. Translated: CSAREVGYNQPQHF.

This chain uses TRBV4-2 with TRBJ2-7, with TRBD2 identical over 8 bases. This CDR3 is 15 amino acids long. V lost 1 base to trimming and J lost 5 bases; unmatched junction nucleotides: 7. The germline V gene encodes CDR1 LGHNA and CDR2 YNFKEQ. CDR3 sequence: CASSQVTSERDEQYF. In nucleotides, the CDR3 is TGTGCCAGCAGCCAAGTGACTAGCGAGAGGGACGAGCAGTACTTC.

The sample holds many counts of this clonotype. This chain connects TRBV5-1 to TRBJ2-7; 7 nucleotides match TRBD1. Trimming cost V 0 bases and J 9 bases; bases outside gene matches: 6. The CDR3 has 13 residues. Germline CDR1 and CDR2: SGHRS and YFSETQ. DNA of the CDR3: TGCGCCAGCAGCTTGGAGGGGGCGAAATGGCAGTACTTC. Its translation is CASSLEGAKWQYF.

The chain couples TRBV7-2 to TRBJ2-7; D gene uncertain. CDR3 length: 16 residues. Germline CDR1 is SGHTA and CDR2 is FQGNSA. Trimming took off 0 bases at V and 3 bases at J, with 15 bases between the two ends. The CDR3 loop is CASSLASAKMGYEQYF. The CDR3 DNA is TGTGCCAGCAGCTTAGCCAGCGCCAAGATGGGCTACGAGCAGTACTTC.

The chain is built from TRBV7-2 and TRBJ2-7; D may be TRBD2 (6 bases). V lost 5 bases and J lost 0, with 11 bases in between. The CDR3 spans 14 residues. Germline V gives CDR1 SGHTA, CDR2 FQGNSA. CDR3 nucleotides: TGTGCCAGCAGCCGTGGCGGGGCCTCCTACGAGCAGTACTTC. Encoded protein: CASSRGGASYEQYF.

The chain combines TRBV6-1 with TRBJ1-1; perhaps TRBD1 as D (6 bases). The CDR3 length is 14 residues. The germline V gene encodes CDR1 MNHNS and CDR2 SASEGT. V was trimmed by 6 bases and J by 3 bases, leaving 14 bases between them. As DNA, the CDR3 is TGTGCCAGCAGCCACGACAGGAGGCACACTGAAGCTTTCTTT. Translating it yields CASSHDRRHTEAFF.

The chain is built from TRBV20-1 and TRBJ2-1; tentative D call: TRBD1 (7 bases). CDR3 size: 12 residues. The germline V gene encodes CDR1 DFQATT and CDR2 SNEGSKA (reference sequence). The germline V and J ends were trimmed by 1 base and 13 bases, with 14 bases remaining between them. The CDR3 reads CSARGQGGPQFF. The CDR3 DNA sequence: TGCAGTGCTAGAGGTCAGGGGGGACCCCAGTTCTTC.

This clonotype was counted only a few times. The chain couples TRBV19 to TRBJ2-3, with TRBD2 identical over 11 bases. CDR3 length: 15 residues. Unmatched junction bases numbered 5, after V lost 6 bases and J lost 3 bases. Germline-derived CDR1 and CDR2 are LNHDA and SQIVND (reference sequence). CDR3 DNA: TGTGCCAGTAGCCTAGCGGGAGGAAGGACAGATACGCAGTATTTT. This codes for CASSLAGGRTDTQYF.

Worth noting for this clonotype: Just one base apart from a much larger clone, this may be a read error. V and J are TRBV12-3 or TRBV12-4 and TRBJ1-3; 7 bases match TRBD1. The CDR3 spans 13 residues. DNA for the CDR3: TGTGCCAGCAGGTTCCAGGGGGGAAACACCTTATATTTT. This codes for CASRFQGGNTLYF.